This TCR beta chain was recovered during a study of T-cell reconstitution after alpha-beta-depleted transplantation in children. This clonotype was recorded many times. Preparing the TCRbeta library involved the use of unique molecular identifiers. TCRdb analysed the PCR reads with MiXCR anew, one entry per CDR3 protein. The sample has approximately 420,000 distinct CDR3 sequences; roughly a tenth are singletons. This CDR3 is built from 15 residues. CDR1 is DFQATT, CDR2 SNEGSKA, per germline (reference sequence). Trimming took off 3 bases at V and 2 bases at J, with 13 bases between the two ends. The sample in question was PBMCs from the stem cell graft donor, obtained from the stem cell graft. The chain carries TRBV20-1 and TRBJ2-2; D may be TRBD2 (7 bases). The receptor comes from a human donor who donated a stem cell graft to a child with acute myeloid leukemia. The CDR3 coding sequence is TGCAGTGCTAGTCCGGGGGGCCTTAACACCGGGGAGCTGTTTTTT. The encoded protein is CSASPGGLNTGELFF.